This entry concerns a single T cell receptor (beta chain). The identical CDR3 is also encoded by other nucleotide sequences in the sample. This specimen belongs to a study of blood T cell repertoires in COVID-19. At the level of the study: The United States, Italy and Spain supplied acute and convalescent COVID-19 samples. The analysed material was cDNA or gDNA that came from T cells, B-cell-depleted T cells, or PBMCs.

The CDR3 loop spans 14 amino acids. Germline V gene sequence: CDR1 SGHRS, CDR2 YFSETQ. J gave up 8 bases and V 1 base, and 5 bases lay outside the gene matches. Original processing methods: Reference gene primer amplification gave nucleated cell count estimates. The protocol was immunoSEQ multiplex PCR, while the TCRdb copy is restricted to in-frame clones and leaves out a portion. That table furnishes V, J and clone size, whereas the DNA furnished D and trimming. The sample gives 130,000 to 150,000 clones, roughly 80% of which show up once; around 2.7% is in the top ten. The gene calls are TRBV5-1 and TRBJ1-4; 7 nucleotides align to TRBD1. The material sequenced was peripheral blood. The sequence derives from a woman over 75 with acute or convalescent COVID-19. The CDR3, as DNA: TGCGCCAGCAGCTTGAGGCCAGGGGGAGAAAAACTGTTTTTT. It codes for CASSLRPGGEKLFF.